The TCR beta chain described here comes from a study of cytomegalovirus exposure and HLA in healthy donors. The study, taken as a whole, reports: HLA allele associations emerged for 15,000 to 20,000 TCR beta sequences in a later analysis, at 0.05 false discovery rate. In a later analysis, most CMV-associated TCR beta chains appeared HLA-restricted. Versus the roughly 700-donor mean, an Asian-associated ancestry cluster reportedly showed fewer N-insertions in a later analysis.

This PCR relied on a set of 60 Vbeta primers and 13 Jbeta primers. Method: immunoSEQ multiplex PCR; TCRdb's copy keeps in-frame clones and lacks some. The table has around 94,000 clones, 60% to 85% seen once. The CDR3 consists of 17 residues. Per the germline V gene, CDR1 is MNHEY and CDR2 is SMNVEV (reference sequence). J lost 2 bases, V lost 3 bases, and 4 bases had no gene match. Regarding this clone: The antigen remains undetermined.

This rearrangement joins TRBV27 to TRBJ2-3, with TRBD2 matching 14 bases. The receptor was derived from a woman aged 40 to 49 in good health and CMV-seropositive. Sample: PBMCs. The CDR3 loop reads CASSFRLAGGLTDTQYF. The CDR3 DNA follows: TGTGCCAGCAGTTTCCGACTAGCGGGAGGGCTCACAGATACGCAGTATTTT.